This T cell receptor beta chain was captured by sequencing in a study of blood T cell repertoires in COVID-19. Study-wide background: Sites in the United States, Italy and Spain provided acute and convalescent COVID-19 samples.

Sequenced by immunoSEQ multiplex PCR; TCRdb stores in-frame clones only, minus some. Counted here are more than 20,000 clones, 80% to 90% occurring once; the ten biggest clones make up 25% to 30%. This TCR came from a human donor with active COVID-19. The donor label of this sample is uncertain. Sequencing was done on a sample of peripheral blood.

The CDR3 region has the DNA TGTGCCAGCAGCCCGTTAGCGGGACCCCAGGAGACCCAGTACTTC. It specifies CASSPLAGPQETQYF. The chain combines TRBV3-1 (or the pseudogene TRBV3-2) with TRBJ2-5; TRBD2 aligns across 8 bases. The CDR3 spans 15 residues. V shed 4 bases, J shed 5 bases, and the junction held 9 bases outside the gene matches. Germline V lookup: CDR1 LGHDT, CDR2 YNNKEL (reference sequence).